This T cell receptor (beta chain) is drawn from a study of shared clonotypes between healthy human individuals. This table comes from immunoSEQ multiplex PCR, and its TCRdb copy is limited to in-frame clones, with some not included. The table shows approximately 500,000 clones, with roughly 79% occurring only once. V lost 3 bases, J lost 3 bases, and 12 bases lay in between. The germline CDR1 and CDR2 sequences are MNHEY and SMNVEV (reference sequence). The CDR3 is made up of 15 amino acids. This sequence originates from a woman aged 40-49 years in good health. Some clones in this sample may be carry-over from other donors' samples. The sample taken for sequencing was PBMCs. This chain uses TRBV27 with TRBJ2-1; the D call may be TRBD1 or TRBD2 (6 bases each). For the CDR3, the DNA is TGTGCCAGCAGTTTGCGGCGGGACAACTACAATGAGCAGTTCTTC. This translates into CASSLRRDNYNEQFF.